What follows are 17 T cell receptor beta chains derived from one specimen sequenced in a study of blood T cell repertoires in COVID-19. The protocol was immunoSEQ multiplex PCR, while the TCRdb copy is restricted to in-frame clones and leaves out a portion. The sample lists a few hundred thousand clones; 80% to 90% were seen once. Sequencing used peripheral blood. These receptors were obtained from a man aged 30-40 years with active or convalescent COVID-19.

The chain employs TRBV29-1 and TRBJ1-2; possibly TRBD1 for D (5 bases). The CDR3 has 12 residues. With 7 bases removed from V and 3 bases from J, the gap between germline ends came to 12 bases. Germline V gene lookup returns CDR1 SQVTM and CDR2 ANQGSEA. The CDR3 is CSALQGHYGYTF. Here the CDR3 DNA reads TGCAGCGCTCTTCAGGGCCACTATGGCTACACCTTC.

This clone is a singleton in its sample. The rearrangement links TRBV19 to TRBJ1-1, with unresolved D. Trimming left V 9 bases short and J 3 bases short, with 38 bases between. In germline, CDR1 is LNHDA, CDR2 SQIVND (reference sequence). The CDR3 is made up of 21 amino acids. CDR3 sequence (DNA): TGTGCCAGGCTGGCCGTGCATGGGTCTCGGATGGGCAGAGCCTTTGACACTGAAGCTTTCTTT. Its translation is CARLAVHGSRMGRAFDTEAFF. The whole variable domain, filled in from reference TRBV19 and TRBJ1-1, reads DGGITQSPKYLFRKEGQNVTLSCEQNLNHDAMYWYRQDPGQGLRLIYYSQIVNDFQKGDIAEGYSVSREKKESFPLTVTSAQKNPTAFYLCARLAVHGSRMGRAFDTEAFFGQGTRLTVV.

The J gene is TRBJ1-4, the V gene TRBV11-1, with 9 bases aligning to TRBD1. The CDR3 extends over 15 amino acids. Looked up from germline, CDR1 is SGHAT and CDR2 is FQDESV (reference sequence). Trimming cost V 3 bases and J 5 bases; bases outside gene matches: 4. The CDR3 region has the DNA TGTGCCAGCAGCTTGGGCGGACAGGGGAATGAAAAACTGTTTTTT. This sequence encodes CASSLGGQGNEKLFF.

The chain employs TRBV5-1 and TRBJ2-3; D may be TRBD2 (5 bases). V was cut by 4 bases and J by 6 bases, with 9 bases left in between. The germline gives CDR1 SGHRS, CDR2 YFSETQ. This CDR3 comprises 12 residues. The CDR3 protein is CASSEGTDTQYF. For the CDR3, the DNA is TGCGCCAGCAGCGAGGGTACGGATACGCAGTATTTT. Combining the CDR3 with reference TRBV5-1 and TRBJ2-3 gives the whole variable domain KAGVTQTPRYLIKTRGQQVTLSCSPISGHRSVSWYQQTPGQGLQFLFEYFSETQRNKGNFPGRFSGRQFSNSRSEMNVSTLELGDSALYLCASSEGTDTQYFGPGTRLTVL.

The chain carries TRBV10-1 and TRBJ1-3; D call uncertain. Trimming took off 3 bases at V and 4 bases at J, with 7 bases between the two ends. Germline V gene lookup returns CDR1 WNHNN and CDR2 SYGVQD (reference sequence). CDR3 length: 13 residues. The CDR3 nucleotides read TGCGCCAGCAGTGAATCGTCGGGAAACACCATATATTTT. Translating gives CASSESSGNTIYF.

This clone was seen only a few times. V usage is TRBV4-2 and J usage is TRBJ1-2; D is ambiguous. The germline V gene has CDR1 LGHNA and CDR2 YNFKEQ. The CDR3 sequence is 15 residues long. Trimming removed 2 bases at V and 1 base at J, with 11 bases between. The CDR3 is CASSQYRGDNYGYTF. CDR3 bases: TGTGCCAGCAGCCAATATCGGGGAGATAACTATGGCTACACCTTC.

J is TRBJ2-3 and V is TRBV6-6; the match to TRBD2 covers 12 bases. CDR3 size: 16 residues. Germline V gene lookup returns CDR1 MNHNY and CDR2 SVGAGI (reference sequence). Losses at the gene ends were 2 bases for V and 4 bases for J; bases not matched to a gene: 4. The CDR3 here is CASSYKTSGGADTQYF. The CDR3 DNA sequence: TGTGCCAGCAGTTACAAGACTAGCGGGGGCGCAGATACGCAGTATTTT.

CDR3 in DNA: TGCGCCAGCAGCCAGGGTGATGGCACAGATACGCAGTATTTT. It is translated as CASSQGDGTDTQYF. The chain employs TRBV5-1 and TRBJ2-3, with a tentative D call TRBD1 (5 bases). There are 14 residues in the CDR3. Germline V gives CDR1 SGHRS, CDR2 YFSETQ. The V end lost 4 bases, the J end lost 1 base, and 10 bases lay between the germline ends.

The CDR3 DNA follows: TGCGCCAGCAGCACGGCGGACAGAGGGAATTCACCCCTCCACTTT. As protein: CASSTADRGNSPLHF. The chain has TRBV5-1 and TRBJ1-6, with D perhaps matching TRBD1 (6 bases). Germline loops: CDR1 SGHRS, CDR2 YFSETQ. The V end lost 4 bases, the J end lost 7 bases, and 15 bases lay between the germline ends. This CDR3 is 15 amino acids long.

On this clone itself: Additional DNA sequences in this sample encode the identical CDR3. V gene TRBV6-5 combines with J gene TRBJ2-1; D is ambiguous. CDR3 length equals 12 residues. Germline CDR1 is MNHEY and CDR2 is SVGAGI. V was trimmed by 2 bases and J by 6 bases, leaving 5 bases between them. DNA of the CDR3: TGTGCCAGCAGTTACGGCGGCAATGAGCAGTTCTTC. This translates into CASSYGGNEQFF.

The chain couples TRBV7-9 to TRBJ2-7, with D unclear. CDR3 length: 13 residues. Trimming removed 6 bases at V and 6 bases at J, with 15 bases between. Per germline, CDR1 SEHNR and CDR2 FQNEAQ (reference sequence). CDR3 loop: CASSDDWVAEQYF. CDR3 sequence (DNA): TGTGCCAGCAGTGACGACTGGGTCGCCGAGCAGTACTTC.

The V gene is TRBV19, the J gene TRBJ2-2; 11 nucleotides line up with TRBD1. Germline V gene lookup returns CDR1 LNHDA and CDR2 SQIVND (reference sequence). CDR3 length: 16 residues. The ends lost 4 bases at V and 0 bases at J; junction bases unmatched: 1. CDR3 nucleotide sequence: TGTGCCAGTAGTAGGGGACAGGGGGCGAACACCGGGGAGCTGTTTTTT. As protein: CASSRGQGANTGELFF. Together with reference TRBV19 and TRBJ2-2, the CDR3 gives the full variable domain: DGGITQSPKYLFRKEGQNVTLSCEQNLNHDAMYWYRQDPGQGLRLIYYSQIVNDFQKGDIAEGYSVSREKKESFPLTVTSAQKNPTAFYLCASSRGQGANTGELFFGEGSRLTVL.

This chain joins TRBV19 and TRBJ1-5; possibly TRBD1 for D (5 bases). Per the germline V gene, CDR1 is LNHDA and CDR2 is SQIVND (reference sequence). The CDR3 contains 12 residues. The V gene lost 10 bases and the J gene lost 4 bases, with 11 bases spanning the gap. The CDR3: CATTQGNQPQHF. CDR3 in DNA: TGTGCCACTACCCAGGGAAATCAGCCCCAGCATTTT. The whole variable domain, filled in from reference TRBV19 and TRBJ1-5, reads DGGITQSPKYLFRKEGQNVTLSCEQNLNHDAMYWYRQDPGQGLRLIYYSQIVNDFQKGDIAEGYSVSREKKESFPLTVTSAQKNPTAFYLCATTQGNQPQHFGDGTRLSIL.

CDR3 region: CASSQDFSSGGASGIQYF. The CDR3 DNA follows: TGTGCCAGCAGCCAAGATTTCTCGAGCGGGGGGGCCTCAGGCATTCAGTACTTC. The rearrangement joins TRBV4-2 to TRBJ2-4; TRBD2 matches at 10 bases. Looked up from germline, CDR1 is LGHNA and CDR2 is YNFKEQ. CDR3 length: 18 amino acids. V lost 0 bases and J lost 9; bases outside the gene matches: 14.

The chain links TRBV2 to TRBJ1-5; D perhaps matches TRBD1 (6 bases). V lost 6 bases to trimming and J lost 0 bases, with 9 bases between them. Germline V gene lookup returns CDR1 SNHLY and CDR2 FYNNEI. The CDR3 runs 14 residues. CDR3: CASRRGGSNQPQHF. CDR3 nucleotides: TGTGCCAGCAGGAGAGGGGGTAGCAATCAGCCCCAGCATTTT.

To note about this clone: Compared with germline, one end of the junction differs, possibly owing to a read error. The chain uses TRBV10-2 and TRBJ2-2, with a possible D match to TRBD2 (5 bases). Germline loops: CDR1 WSHSY, CDR2 SAAADI. CDR3 length equals 10 residues. CDR3 residues: CASGLGKLFF. The DNA of the CDR3 is TGCGCCAGCGGACTCGGGAAGCTGTTTTTT.

The genes are TRBV5-5 and TRBJ1-6; TRBD1 aligns across 9 bases. The germline V gene encodes CDR1 SGHKS and CDR2 YYEKEE (reference sequence). J gave up 7 bases and V 1 base, and 9 bases lay outside the gene matches. This CDR3 has 17 amino acids. CDR3 in amino acids: CASSLSRVGTGNSPLHF. CDR3 nucleotide sequence: TGTGCCAGCAGCTTGTCTCGGGTCGGGACAGGGAATTCACCCCTCCACTTT.